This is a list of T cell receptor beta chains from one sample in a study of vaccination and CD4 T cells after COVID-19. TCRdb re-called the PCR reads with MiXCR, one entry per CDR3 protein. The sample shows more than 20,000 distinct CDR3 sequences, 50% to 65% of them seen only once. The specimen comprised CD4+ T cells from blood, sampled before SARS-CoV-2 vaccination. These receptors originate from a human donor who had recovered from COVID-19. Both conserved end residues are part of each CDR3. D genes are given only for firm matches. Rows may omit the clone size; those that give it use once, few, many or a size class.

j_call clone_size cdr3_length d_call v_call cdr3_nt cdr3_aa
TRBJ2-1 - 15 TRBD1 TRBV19 TGTGCCAGTAGCGAATCCGGGACAGGCGTCAATGAGCAGTTCTTC CASSESGTGVNEQFF
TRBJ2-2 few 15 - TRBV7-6 TGTGCCAGCAGCCCTGGACAGATGAACACCGGGGAGCTGTTTTTT CASSPGQMNTGELFF
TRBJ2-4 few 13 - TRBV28 TGTGCCAGCAGTGCACAAGGTGTGGGCATTCAGTACTTC CASSAQGVGIQYF
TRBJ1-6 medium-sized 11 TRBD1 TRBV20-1 TGCAGTGTACAGGGGGTTTCACCCCTCCACTTT CSVQGVSPLHF
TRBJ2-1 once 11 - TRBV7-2 TGTGCCAGCAGCTTGCGGAGTGAGCAGTTCTTC CASSLRSEQFF
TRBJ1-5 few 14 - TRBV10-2 TGCGCCAGCAGTGCTCACGGACTCGATCAGCCCCAGCATTTT CASSAHGLDQPQHF
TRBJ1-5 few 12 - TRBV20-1 TGCAGTGCTATGACAGGTCAAGAGCCCCAGCATTTT CSAMTGQEPQHF
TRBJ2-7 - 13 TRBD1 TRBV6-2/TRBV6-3 TGTGCCAGCAGCCTAGACAGGGTCTACGAGCAGTACTTC CASSLDRVYEQYF
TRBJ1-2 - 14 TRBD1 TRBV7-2 TGTGCCAGCAGCTTACAGACAGGGGAAGGTGGCTACACCTTC CASSLQTGEGGYTF
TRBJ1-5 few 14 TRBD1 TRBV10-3 TGTGCCATCAGTGGGACAGGGGGCAATCAGCCCCAGCATTTT CAISGTGGNQPQHF
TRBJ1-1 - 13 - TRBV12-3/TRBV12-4 TGTGCCACGGACGGGGTTGACAACTCTGAAGCTTTCTTT CATDGVDNSEAFF
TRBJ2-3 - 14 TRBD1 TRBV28 TGTGCCAACTCAAGGGACAGGGACACAGATACGCAGTATTTT CANSRDRDTDTQYF
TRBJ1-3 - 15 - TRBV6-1 TGTGCCAGCAGTATTACTGGAAACTCTGGAAACACCATATATTTT CASSITGNSGNTIYF
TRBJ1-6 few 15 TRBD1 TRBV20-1 TGCAGTGCTAGGCTGGACAGGGGACGGGATTCACCCCTCCACTTT CSARLDRGRDSPLHF
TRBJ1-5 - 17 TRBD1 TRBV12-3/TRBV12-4 TGTGCCAGCAGACCTAACACCGGGACAGGGGTCAATCAGCCCCAGCATTTT CASRPNTGTGVNQPQHF
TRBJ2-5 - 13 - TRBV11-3 TGTGCCAGCAGCCGACAGGTCAGGGAGACCCAGTACTTC CASSRQVRETQYF
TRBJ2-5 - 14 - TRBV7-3 TGTGCCAGCAGCCCTTCCCGTGGTCAAGAGACCCAGTACTTC CASSPSRGQETQYF
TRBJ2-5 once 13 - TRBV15 TGTGCCACCAGCAGAGACGTCCAAGAGACCCAGTACTTC CATSRDVQETQYF
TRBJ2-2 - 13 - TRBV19 TGTGCCAGTAGTCTCCCAAGCTCCGGGGAGCTGTTTTTT CASSLPSSGELFF
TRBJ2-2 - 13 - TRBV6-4 TGTGCCAGCAGTGACAGGGACACCGGGGAGCTGTTTTTT CASSDRDTGELFF
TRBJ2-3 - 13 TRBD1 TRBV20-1 TGCAGTGCTAGGACAGGGAGCACAGATACGCAGTATTTT CSARTGSTDTQYF
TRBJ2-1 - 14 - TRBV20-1 TGCAGTGCGAGAGGGGTAGAGTACTACAATGAGCAGTTCTTC CSARGVEYYNEQFF
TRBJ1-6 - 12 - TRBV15 TGTGCCACCAGCAGAGATGTGTCACCCCTCCACTTT CATSRDVSPLHF
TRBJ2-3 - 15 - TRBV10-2 TGCGCCAGCAGGGAACGTCGATCTAGCACAGATACGCAGTATTTT CASRERRSSTDTQYF
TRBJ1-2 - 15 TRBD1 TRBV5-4 TGTGCCAGCAGCTTGGGGGACAGGGAGCTTCTTGGCTACACCTTC CASSLGDRELLGYTF
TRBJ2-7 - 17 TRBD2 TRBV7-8 TGTGCCAGCAGCCAAGCCTCGCCGGGACTAGCGGTTTACGAGCAGTACTTC CASSQASPGLAVYEQYF
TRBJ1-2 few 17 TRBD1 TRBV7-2 TGTGCCAGCAGCTCCACGACCGGGACAGGGGGCTACTATGGCTACACCTTC CASSSTTGTGGYYGYTF
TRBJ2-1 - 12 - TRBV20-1 TGCAGTGCTAATGTGGTAGCGAATGAGCAGTTCTTC CSANVVANEQFF
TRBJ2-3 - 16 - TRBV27 TGTGCCAGCAGTTCTATACCGGGACTGGCCTCGGATACGCAGTATTTT CASSSIPGLASDTQYF
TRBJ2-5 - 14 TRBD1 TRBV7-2 TGTGCCAGCAGCCTAAGGACAGGGGAACAGACCCAGTACTTC CASSLRTGEQTQYF
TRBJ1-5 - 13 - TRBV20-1 TGCAGTGCTAGATTTGTAAGGGGCCAGCCCCAGCATTTT CSARFVRGQPQHF
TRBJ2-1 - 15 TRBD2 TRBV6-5 TGTGCCAGCAGTTTCGGGACTATTGGGTTTAATGAGCAGTTCTTC CASSFGTIGFNEQFF
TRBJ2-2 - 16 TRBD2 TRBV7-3 TGTGCCAGCAGCCAATTGGGACTAGCCACGGCCGGGGAGCTGTTTTTT CASSQLGLATAGELFF
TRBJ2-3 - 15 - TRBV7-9 TGTGCCAGCAGCTTAGTACAGTTGGTAACAGATACGCAGTATTTT CASSLVQLVTDTQYF
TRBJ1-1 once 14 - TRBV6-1 TGTGCCAGCAGTGCCGGACAGTTGAACACTGAAGCTTTCTTT CASSAGQLNTEAFF
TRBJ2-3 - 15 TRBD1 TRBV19 TGTGCCAGTAGTTTGACAGGGGGAGTTGCAGATACGCAGTATTTT CASSLTGGVADTQYF
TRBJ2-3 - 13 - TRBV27 TGTGCCAGCAGTGCCGCGGGGACAGATACGCAGTATTTT CASSAAGTDTQYF
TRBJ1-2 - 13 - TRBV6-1 TGTGCCGAAGGCAGGGGCGGTCACTATGGCTACACCTTC CAEGRGGHYGYTF
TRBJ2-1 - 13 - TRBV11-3 TGTGCCAGCAGCCCGAGCTCCTACAATGAGCAGTTCTTC CASSPSSYNEQFF
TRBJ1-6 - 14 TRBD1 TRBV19 TGTGCCAGTAGTTCATCAGGGGGTCGATCACCCCTCCACTTT CASSSSGGRSPLHF
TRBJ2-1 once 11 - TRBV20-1 TGCAGCCTAACTAGACGGGATGAGCAGTTCTTC CSLTRRDEQFF
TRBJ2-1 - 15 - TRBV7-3 TGTGCCAGCAGCTCGACCGGGATTCGAGCAGAAAAGCAGTTCTTC CASSSTGIRAEKQFF
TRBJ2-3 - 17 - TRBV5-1 TGCGCCAGCAGCGTGGAAGTAGCAGGGGCCACCACAGATACGCAGTATTTT CASSVEVAGATTDTQYF
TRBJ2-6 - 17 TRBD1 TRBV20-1 TGCAGTGCTAGGCGTCGAATAACAGGGGCTGGGGCCAACGTCCTGACTTTC CSARRRITGAGANVLTF
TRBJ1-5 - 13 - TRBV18 TGTGCCAGCTCACTTAGGGGGGGTCAGCCCCAGCATTTT CASSLRGGQPQHF
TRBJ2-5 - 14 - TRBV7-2 TGTGCCAGCACCACGCGGACAGCTCAAGAGACCCAGTACTTC CASTTRTAQETQYF
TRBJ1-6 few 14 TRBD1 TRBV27 TGTGCCAGCAGACCGGGACAGGTTAATTCACCCCTCCACTTT CASRPGQVNSPLHF
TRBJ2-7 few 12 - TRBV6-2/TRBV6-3 TGTGCCAGCAGTTACAGGGACATTGGACTATACTTC CASSYRDIGLYF
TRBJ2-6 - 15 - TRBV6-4 TGTGCCAGCAGTGACTCGGGGGCTGGGGCCAACGTCCTGACTTTC CASSDSGAGANVLTF
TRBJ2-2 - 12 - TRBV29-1 TGCAGCGGTCGGGCGAACACCGGGGAGCTGTTTTTT CSGRANTGELFF
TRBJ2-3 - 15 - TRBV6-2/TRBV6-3 TGTGCCAGCAGTCCTTCAGGGTTAGGCACAGATACGCAGTATTTT CASSPSGLGTDTQYF
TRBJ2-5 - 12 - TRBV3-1 TGTGCCAGCAGCCGGGGCGGGGAGACCCAGTACTTC CASSRGGETQYF
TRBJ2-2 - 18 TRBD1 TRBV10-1 TGCGCCAGCTATGTAGACAGGGGGCAATTTCGCGACACCGGGGAGCTGTTTTTT CASYVDRGQFRDTGELFF
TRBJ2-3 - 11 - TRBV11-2 TGTGCCAGCAGCGGGAGAGATACGCAGTATTTT CASSGRDTQYF
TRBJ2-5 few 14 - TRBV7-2 TGTGCCAGCAGGCGGAGACAGGGAGGTGAGACCCAGTACTTC CASRRRQGGETQYF
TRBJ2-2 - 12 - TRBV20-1 TGCAGTGCTAGTGCGAACACCGGGGAGCTGTTTTTT CSASANTGELFF
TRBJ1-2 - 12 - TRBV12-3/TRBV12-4 TGTGCCACATCTCGGGGTAGATATGGCTACACCTTC CATSRGRYGYTF
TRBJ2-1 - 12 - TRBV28 TGTGCAGCGGGTGCTTCCTACAATGAGCAGTTCTTC CAAGASYNEQFF